Listed here are 7 T cell receptor beta chains from one sample, sequenced in a study of T cell responses to AZD1222 COVID-19 vaccine. TCRdb's table, derived via immunoSEQ multiplex PCR, lists solely in-frame clones and lacks some. The top ten clones hold approximately 1.6% of a sample with 150,000 or so clones, about nine tenths of them seen once. The specimen was peripheral blood, collected on day 0 of AZD1222 vaccination. The receptors derive from an adult in good health.

This sequence joins TRBV7-2 and TRBJ2-5, with 14 nucleotides matching TRBD2. From germline, CDR1 is SGHTA and CDR2 FQGNSA. This CDR3 comprises 16 residues. The J segment lost 3 bases and the V segment lost 5 bases, leaving 5 bases of the junction unmatched. CDR3 coding DNA: TGTGCCAGCAGCCGGAGGACTAGCGGGGGGAAAGAGACCCAGTACTTC. This encodes CASSRRTSGGKETQYF.

The rearrangement links TRBV7-9 to TRBJ1-2; possibly TRBD1 for D (6 bases). CDR1 and CDR2 from the germline V gene are SEHNR and FQNEAQ (reference sequence). With 4 bases removed from V and 8 bases from J, the gap between germline ends came to 14 bases. This CDR3 has 13 amino acids. The CDR3 nucleotides are TGTGCCAGCAGCTGGCGGGACACACGGGGCTACACCTTC. It translates to CASSWRDTRGYTF.

The chain carries TRBV7-2 and TRBJ2-7; TRBD2 agrees at 13 bases. CDR3 length: 15 residues. V was clipped by 5 bases and J by 7 bases; unmatched bases: 8. The germline V gene encodes CDR1 SGHTA and CDR2 FQGNSA. The CDR3 DNA reads as TGTGCCAGCAGCCGCGGACTAGCGGGGGCGGGAGAGCAGTACTTC. Its translation: CASSRGLAGAGEQYF.

The V call is TRBV6-5, the J call TRBJ2-4; D possibly corresponds to TRBD2 (7 bases). Trimming took off 8 bases at V and 5 bases at J, with 13 bases between the two ends. Germline V gives CDR1 MNHEY, CDR2 SVGAGI. The CDR3 runs 13 residues. The CDR3 is CASLRGPENIQYF. CDR3 sequence (DNA): TGTGCCAGCCTGCGGGGGCCAGAAAACATTCAGTACTTC.

The rearrangement uses TRBV29-1 and TRBJ1-1; 10 nucleotides agree with TRBD1. Germline CDR1 SQVTM, CDR2 ANQGSEA. This CDR3 is 13 amino acids long. V was pared by 4 bases and J by 1 base, with 0 bases of the junction left unmatched. CDR3 bases: TGCAGCGTTGGACAGGGGGCGAACACTGAAGCTTTCTTT. This translates into CSVGQGANTEAFF.

This chain links TRBV19 with TRBJ2-3; perhaps D is TRBD1 or TRBD2 (5 bases each). This CDR3 is 13 amino acids long. Germline V gene lookup returns CDR1 LNHDA and CDR2 SQIVND (reference sequence). V lost 5 bases and J 6 bases, leaving 12 bases between the germline ends. The CDR3 DNA follows: TGTGCCAGTAGTGAGGGGCGGCCGGATACGCAGTATTTT. Translated: CASSEGRPDTQYF.

The J gene is TRBJ2-7, the V gene TRBV19, with D maybe TRBD1 (7 bases). V dropped 4 bases and J dropped 6 bases, with 13 bases sitting between them. Germline CDR1 LNHDA, CDR2 SQIVND (reference sequence). The CDR3 totals 13 residues. The CDR3 sequence is CASSSGTVFEQYF. The CDR3 DNA follows: TGTGCCAGTAGTAGCGGGACAGTCTTCGAGCAGTACTTC.